The clone carrying this TCR beta chain appeared a few times. Its antigen is still unknown. The CDR3 totals 15 residues. J was trimmed by 5 bases and V by 6 bases; bases with no gene match: 9. Germline CDR1 is MGHRA and CDR2 is YSYEKL. The PCR made use of 60 Vbeta and 13 Jbeta primers. Clones were read by immunoSEQ multiplex PCR, and TCRdb kept only the in-frame ones, dropping some. The sample has approximately 150,000 clones, about 83% seen once. The data stem from a study of cytomegalovirus exposure and HLA in healthy donors. Study-wide results and caveats: Earlier findings revealed that most TCR beta V segments proved productive either about 90% or about 30% of the time. Fewer N-insertions (relative to the approximately 670-donor mean) were reportedly seen in an Asian-associated ancestry cluster in a later analysis. Being indistinguishable, some V segments were excluded, TRBV6-2 and TRBV6-3 among them.

Sequencing was performed on PBMCs. V is TRBV4-1 and J is TRBJ1-4, with 7 bases identical to TRBD1. The TCR comes from a woman younger than 45 in good health and CMV-seronegative. The CDR3 here is CASSGLGQSNEKLFF. CDR3 nucleotide sequence: TGCGCCAGCAGTGGTCTGGGACAGAGCAATGAAAAACTGTTTTTT.